This T cell receptor (beta chain) was sequenced for a study of blood T cell repertoires in COVID-19. Germline CDR1 and CDR2: SEHNR and FQNEAQ (reference sequence). The CDR3 has 14 residues. V gave up 5 bases and J gave up 0 bases, with 11 bases separating them. The protocol was immunoSEQ multiplex PCR, while the TCRdb copy is restricted to in-frame clones and leaves out a portion. This table holds over 45,000 clones, more than 70% found once. This TCR derives from a woman older than 75 with acute or convalescent COVID-19. J is TRBJ2-7 and V is TRBV7-9; a possible D gene is TRBD2 (6 bases). The specimen was peripheral blood. CDR3 DNA sequence: TGTGCCAGCAGCATGAGGACTAACTCCTACGAGCAGTACTTC. The encoded protein is CASSMRTNSYEQYF.